Given below is one T cell receptor (beta chain) in context. These data belong to a study of blood T cell repertoires in COVID-19. Whole-study context: Sites across the United States, Italy and Spain contributed samples from acute and convalescent COVID-19. Nucleic acid was either cDNA or gDNA, and it came from T cells, B-cell-depleted T cells, or PBMCs.

Repertoires were generated with immunoSEQ multiplex PCR, while TCRdb's copy carries only in-frame clones and drops some. The table lists tens of thousands of clones, about 90% of them singletons. Germline V gene lookup returns CDR1 SGHNT and CDR2 YYREEE (reference sequence). V shed 5 bases, J shed 2 bases, and the junction held 6 bases outside the gene matches. CDR3 length equals 16 residues. The specimen sequenced was peripheral blood. The TCR sequence derives from a man in his sixties or seventies with active COVID-19. The gene calls are TRBV5-4 and TRBJ2-2, with 10 positions matching TRBD1. CDR3 DNA: TGTGCCAGCAGTGAGGGACAGGGGAAAAACACCGGGGAGCTGTTTTTT. Protein: CASSEGQGKNTGELFF. The entire variable domain, with the rest obtained from reference TRBV5-4 and TRBJ2-2, is as follows: ETGVTQSPTHLIKTRGQQVTLRCSSQSGHNTVSWYQQALGQGPQFIFQYYREEENGRGNFPPRFSGLQFPNYSSELNVNALELDDSALYLCASSEGQGKNTGELFFGEGSRLTVL.